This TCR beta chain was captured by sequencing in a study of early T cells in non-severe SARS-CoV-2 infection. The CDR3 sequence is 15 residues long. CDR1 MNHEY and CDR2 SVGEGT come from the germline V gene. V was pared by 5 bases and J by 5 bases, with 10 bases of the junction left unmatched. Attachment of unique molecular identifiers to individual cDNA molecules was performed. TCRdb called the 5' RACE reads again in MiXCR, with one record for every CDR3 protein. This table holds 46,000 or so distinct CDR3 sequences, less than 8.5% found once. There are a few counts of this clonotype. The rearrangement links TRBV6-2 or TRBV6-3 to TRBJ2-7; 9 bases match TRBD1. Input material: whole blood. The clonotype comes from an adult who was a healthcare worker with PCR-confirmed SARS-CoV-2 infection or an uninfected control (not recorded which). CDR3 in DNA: TGTGCCAGCAGTGCCACAGGGGGCATGTTCCACGAGCAGTACTTC. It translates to CASSATGGMFHEQYF.